In this sample, the clone carrying this T cell receptor (beta chain) turned up once. As handled by the study authors: From reference gene primer amplification, estimates of nucleated cell counts were derived. Clones were sequenced by immunoSEQ multiplex PCR, and TCRdb holds only the in-frame ones, with some missing. Clone size and V and J calls were adopted from that table, with D and trimming inferred from the DNA. The table has approximately 100,000 clones, around 90% seen once. The sample comes from a study of blood T cell repertoires in COVID-19. Study in general: T cells, B-cell-depleted T cells, or PBMCs supplied cDNA or gDNA.

The sequenced sample was peripheral blood. This clonotype was sampled from a human donor in a cohort sampled during active COVID-19.

CDR3 in DNA: TGTGCCAGCACGGGACAGGGCACTGAAGCTTTCTTT. It is translated as CASTGQGTEAFF. The chain carries TRBV2 and TRBJ1-1, with TRBD1 matching over 9 bases. Trimming at V came to 7 bases and at J to 4 bases, leaving 1 base not matched to a gene. CDR3 length: 12 residues. The germline V gene encodes CDR1 SNHLY and CDR2 FYNNEI. The full variable domain, in which reference TRBV2 and TRBJ1-1 provide the parts outside the CDR3, is EPEVTQTPSHQVTQMGQEVILRCVPISNHLYFYWYRQILGQKVEFLVSFYNNEISEKSEIFDDQFSVERPDGSNFTLKIRSTKLEDSAMYFCASTGQGTEAFFGQGTRLTVV.